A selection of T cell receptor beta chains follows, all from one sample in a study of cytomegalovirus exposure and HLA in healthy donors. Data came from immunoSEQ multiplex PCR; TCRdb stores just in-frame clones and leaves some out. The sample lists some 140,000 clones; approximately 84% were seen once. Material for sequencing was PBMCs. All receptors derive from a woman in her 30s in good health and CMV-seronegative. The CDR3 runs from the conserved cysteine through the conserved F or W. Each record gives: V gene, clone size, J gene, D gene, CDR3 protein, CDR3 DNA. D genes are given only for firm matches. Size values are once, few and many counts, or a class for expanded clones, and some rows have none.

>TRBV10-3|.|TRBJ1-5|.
CAISAGGLSQPQHF
TGTGCCATCAGTGCTGGGGGGTTGAGTCAGCCCCAGCATTTT
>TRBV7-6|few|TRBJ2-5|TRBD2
CASSPQTSGGLQETQYF
TGTGCCAGCAGCCCGCAAACTAGCGGGGGGCTGCAAGAGACCCAGTACTTC
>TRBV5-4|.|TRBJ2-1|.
CASSLTAATAYNEQFF
TGTGCCAGCAGCTTGACAGCGGCCACCGCATACAATGAGCAGTTCTTC
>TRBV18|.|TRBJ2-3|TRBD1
CASSPYTGGGPDTQYF
TGTGCCAGCTCACCTTATACAGGGGGCGGACCAGATACGCAGTATTTT
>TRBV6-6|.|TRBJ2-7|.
CASSYPPEARGEQYF
TGTGCCAGCAGTTACCCGCCTGAGGCTCGAGGCGAGCAGTACTTC
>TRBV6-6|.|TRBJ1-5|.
CASSTATGYSNQPQHF
TGTGCCAGCAGTACAGCAACAGGCTATAGCAATCAGCCCCAGCATTTT
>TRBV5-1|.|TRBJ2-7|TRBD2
CASSLTSGSYEQYF
TGCGCCAGCAGCTTGACTAGCGGATCCTACGAGCAGTACTTC
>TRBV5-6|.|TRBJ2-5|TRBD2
CASSPISGGARETQYF
TGTGCCAGCAGTCCCATTAGCGGGGGGGCGAGAGAGACCCAGTACTTC
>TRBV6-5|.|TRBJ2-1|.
CASSAWGPSYNEQFF
TGTGCCAGCAGTGCCTGGGGCCCCTCCTACAATGAGCAGTTCTTC
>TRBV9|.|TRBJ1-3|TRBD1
CASSTRQGSGNTIYF
TGTGCCAGCAGCACACGACAGGGCTCTGGAAACACCATATATTTT
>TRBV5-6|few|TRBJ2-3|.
CASSTRTAGDTQYF
TGTGCCAGCAGCACCCGGACGGCGGGGGATACGCAGTATTTT
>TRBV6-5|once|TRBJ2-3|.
CATREAYTDTQYF
TGTGCCACGAGGGAGGCCTACACAGATACGCAGTATTTT